Listed below are T cell receptor beta chains from one sample, sequenced in a study of shared clonotypes between healthy human individuals. Some clones are missing from TCRdb's copy, which holds only in-frame ones; the method was immunoSEQ multiplex PCR. The repertoire holds about a million clones, with approximately 80% as singletons. The material sequenced was memory CD4+ T cells sorted from blood. All receptors come from a man between 18 and 35 years old in good health. Both conserved end residues are part of each CDR3. A D gene is named only where the DNA matches it firmly. Expanded clones are given a class, and other clones once, few, many or no size at all.

clone_size: -
cdr3_length: 12
d_call: -
v_call: TRBV5-6
j_call: TRBJ1-3
cdr3_nt: TGTGCCAGCAGCTTGCTTGGAAACACCATATATTTT
cdr3_aa: CASSLLGNTIYF

clone_size: few
cdr3_length: 15
d_call: -
v_call: TRBV5-4
j_call: TRBJ1-1
cdr3_nt: TGTGCCAGCAGCTTGGCCGTAGGGGCGCTGACTGAAGCTTTCTTT
cdr3_aa: CASSLAVGALTEAFF

clone_size: -
cdr3_length: 14
d_call: -
v_call: TRBV10-3
j_call: TRBJ1-5
cdr3_nt: TGTGCCATCAGTCCCGGTGAGGGAAATCAGCCCCAGCATTTT
cdr3_aa: CAISPGEGNQPQHF

clone_size: -
cdr3_length: 14
d_call: TRBD1
v_call: TRBV18
j_call: TRBJ2-1
cdr3_nt: TGTGCCAGCTCACTTGACACAGGGGCAGGAGAGCAGTTCTTC
cdr3_aa: CASSLDTGAGEQFF

clone_size: -
cdr3_length: 14
d_call: TRBD1
v_call: TRBV28
j_call: TRBJ1-2
cdr3_nt: TGTGCCAGCACCCTCCCAGGGGGCCTCTATGGCTACACCTTC
cdr3_aa: CASTLPGGLYGYTF

clone_size: -
cdr3_length: 13
d_call: -
v_call: TRBV19
j_call: TRBJ1-2
cdr3_nt: TGTGCCAGTAGTTCACCTCAGGGCTATGGCTACACCTTC
cdr3_aa: CASSSPQGYGYTF

clone_size: -
cdr3_length: 17
d_call: -
v_call: TRBV5-1
j_call: TRBJ2-1
cdr3_nt: TGCGCCAGCAGCTTGGCTTTACAGGTCAGCTCCTACAATGAGCAGTTCTTC
cdr3_aa: CASSLALQVSSYNEQFF

clone_size: -
cdr3_length: 15
d_call: -
v_call: TRBV6-5
j_call: TRBJ2-2
cdr3_nt: TGTGCCAGCATCAGAGACAGAGCGAACACCGGGGAGCTGTTTTTT
cdr3_aa: CASIRDRANTGELFF

clone_size: -
cdr3_length: 14
d_call: TRBD2
v_call: TRBV9
j_call: TRBJ2-1
cdr3_nt: TGTGCCAGCAGCGCCGGGGGGGTAACAAGTGAGCAGTTCTTC
cdr3_aa: CASSAGGVTSEQFF

clone_size: -
cdr3_length: 16
d_call: -
v_call: TRBV5-8
j_call: TRBJ2-1
cdr3_nt: TGTGCCAGCAGCTTGGGCCTGGGGGAGGTTCTTCATGAGCAGTTCTTC
cdr3_aa: CASSLGLGEVLHEQFF

clone_size: -
cdr3_length: 15
d_call: -
v_call: TRBV2
j_call: TRBJ2-5
cdr3_nt: TGTGCCAGCAGCCGGGTAGTGGGGATCCAAGAGACCCAGTACTTC
cdr3_aa: CASSRVVGIQETQYF

clone_size: once
cdr3_length: 14
d_call: -
v_call: TRBV2
j_call: TRBJ2-2
cdr3_nt: TGTGCCAGCATCGAGGGCCGTAGTACCGGGGAGCTGTTTTTT
cdr3_aa: CASIEGRSTGELFF

clone_size: few
cdr3_length: 16
d_call: -
v_call: TRBV5-1
j_call: TRBJ2-7
cdr3_nt: TGCGCCAGCAGCTTGGCCGACAGCGCTGCTTACTACGAGCAGTACTTC
cdr3_aa: CASSLADSAAYYEQYF

clone_size: -
cdr3_length: 17
d_call: TRBD1
v_call: TRBV19
j_call: TRBJ2-1
cdr3_nt: TGTGCCAGTAGTATGTATACCGGGACAGGGTATGTCGATGAGCAGTTCTTC
cdr3_aa: CASSMYTGTGYVDEQFF

clone_size: -
cdr3_length: 14
d_call: -
v_call: TRBV7-2
j_call: TRBJ1-1
cdr3_nt: TGTGCCAGCAGCTTACTGAGCAGGGCTTCTGAAGCTTTCTTT
cdr3_aa: CASSLLSRASEAFF

clone_size: -
cdr3_length: 14
d_call: -
v_call: TRBV10-3
j_call: TRBJ1-1
cdr3_nt: TGTGCCATCAGTGGTCAGGACAGCCAAATTGAAGCTTTCTTT
cdr3_aa: CAISGQDSQIEAFF

clone_size: once
cdr3_length: 13
d_call: -
v_call: TRBV6-5
j_call: TRBJ1-2
cdr3_nt: TGTGCCAGCAATACAGGGAGGACCTATGGCTACACCTTC
cdr3_aa: CASNTGRTYGYTF

clone_size: once
cdr3_length: 14
d_call: TRBD2
v_call: TRBV5-1
j_call: TRBJ2-1
cdr3_nt: TGCGCCAGCAGCCCGATAGCGGGGCCAAATGAGCAGTTCTTC
cdr3_aa: CASSPIAGPNEQFF

clone_size: -
cdr3_length: 17
d_call: -
v_call: TRBV21-1
j_call: TRBJ2-5
cdr3_nt: TGTGCCAGCAGCAACATCGGGGGTTCCTCGTACAAAGAGACCCAGTACTTC
cdr3_aa: CASSNIGGSSYKETQYF

clone_size: -
cdr3_length: 16
d_call: -
v_call: TRBV19
j_call: TRBJ1-5
cdr3_nt: TGTGCCAGTAGTATAGGGACGGGTTATAGCAATCAGCCCCAGCATTTT
cdr3_aa: CASSIGTGYSNQPQHF

clone_size: few
cdr3_length: 14
d_call: TRBD1
v_call: TRBV2
j_call: TRBJ1-4
cdr3_nt: TGTGCCAGCAGTCCTCTCGGACAGGAAGAAAAACTGTTTTTT
cdr3_aa: CASSPLGQEEKLFF

clone_size: few
cdr3_length: 13
d_call: -
v_call: TRBV7-9
j_call: TRBJ1-5
cdr3_nt: TGTGCCAGCAGCTTAGGAGTTACTCAGCCCCAGCATTTT
cdr3_aa: CASSLGVTQPQHF

clone_size: -
cdr3_length: 15
d_call: -
v_call: TRBV15
j_call: TRBJ1-1
cdr3_nt: TGTGCCACCAGCAGAGATGGCACAGGCAACACTGAAGCTTTCTTT
cdr3_aa: CATSRDGTGNTEAFF

clone_size: once
cdr3_length: 16
d_call: TRBD1
v_call: TRBV7-9
j_call: TRBJ2-3
cdr3_nt: TGTGCCAGCAGCTTTAGACAGGGAAGGGGCACAGATACGCAGTATTTT
cdr3_aa: CASSFRQGRGTDTQYF

clone_size: -
cdr3_length: 16
d_call: TRBD1
v_call: TRBV5-6
j_call: TRBJ1-5
cdr3_nt: TGTGCCAGCAGCACGGGAGGGACAGGGGGGTTGCAGCCCCAGCATTTT
cdr3_aa: CASSTGGTGGLQPQHF

clone_size: -
cdr3_length: 11
d_call: -
v_call: TRBV2
j_call: TRBJ2-5
cdr3_nt: TGTGCCAGTAGGGTGGGAGAGACCCAGTACTTC
cdr3_aa: CASRVGETQYF

clone_size: -
cdr3_length: 15
d_call: TRBD2
v_call: TRBV5-1
j_call: TRBJ2-1
cdr3_nt: TGCGCCAGCAGCTACTCTAGCGGGTTATACAATGAGCAGTTCTTC
cdr3_aa: CASSYSSGLYNEQFF

clone_size: -
cdr3_length: 16
d_call: -
v_call: TRBV13
j_call: TRBJ1-6
cdr3_nt: TGTGCCAGCAGCTTAAACGGCCCCAGGGTGGTTTCACCCCTCCACTTT
cdr3_aa: CASSLNGPRVVSPLHF

clone_size: few
cdr3_length: 14
d_call: -
v_call: TRBV11-3
j_call: TRBJ2-2
cdr3_nt: TGTGCCAGCAGCTTGTCGGAGAACACCGGGGAGCTGTTTTTT
cdr3_aa: CASSLSENTGELFF

clone_size: -
cdr3_length: 15
d_call: -
v_call: TRBV10-3
j_call: TRBJ1-5
cdr3_nt: TGTGCCATCAGCCCCTACGGACGCGTGAATCAGCCCCAGCATTTT
cdr3_aa: CAISPYGRVNQPQHF

clone_size: -
cdr3_length: 14
d_call: -
v_call: TRBV6-1
j_call: TRBJ1-4
cdr3_nt: TGTGCCAGCAGTGGAACAGGGCCTAATGAAAAACTGTTTTTT
cdr3_aa: CASSGTGPNEKLFF

clone_size: few
cdr3_length: 15
d_call: TRBD2
v_call: TRBV6-4
j_call: TRBJ2-1
cdr3_nt: TGTGCCAGCAGTGAATTAGCGGGAGGGTACAATGAGCAGTTCTTC
cdr3_aa: CASSELAGGYNEQFF

clone_size: few
cdr3_length: 20
d_call: TRBD2
v_call: TRBV4-3
j_call: TRBJ2-1
cdr3_nt: TGCGCCAGCAGCCAAGGTTCGCTGCGGGAGGCCTCGAGCTCCTACAATGAGCAGTTCTTC
cdr3_aa: CASSQGSLREASSSYNEQFF

clone_size: -
cdr3_length: 14
d_call: -
v_call: TRBV5-1
j_call: TRBJ1-1
cdr3_nt: TGCGCCAGCAGCTTGCAGGGACAGAACACTGAAGCTTTCTTT
cdr3_aa: CASSLQGQNTEAFF

clone_size: -
cdr3_length: 13
d_call: TRBD1
v_call: TRBV2
j_call: TRBJ1-2
cdr3_nt: TGTGCCAGCGGTTTGACAGGGAACTATGGCTACACCTTC
cdr3_aa: CASGLTGNYGYTF

clone_size: many
cdr3_length: 15
d_call: -
v_call: TRBV2
j_call: TRBJ2-7
cdr3_nt: TGTGCCAGCAGTGAGTTCGGGGTAAGCGCCTACGAGCAGTACTTC
cdr3_aa: CASSEFGVSAYEQYF

clone_size: -
cdr3_length: 14
d_call: TRBD1
v_call: TRBV7-2
j_call: TRBJ1-6
cdr3_nt: TGTGCCAGCAGCTTAGAGACAGGGCGGTCACCCCTCCACTTT
cdr3_aa: CASSLETGRSPLHF

clone_size: few
cdr3_length: 16
d_call: TRBD2
v_call: TRBV30
j_call: TRBJ2-2
cdr3_nt: TGTGCCTGGACCCGGGGGACTAGCGTTGGCACCGGGGAGCTGTTTTTT
cdr3_aa: CAWTRGTSVGTGELFF

clone_size: -
cdr3_length: 14
d_call: TRBD2
v_call: TRBV25-1
j_call: TRBJ2-7
cdr3_nt: TGTGCCAGCAGCATAGCGGGTTCCTCCTACGAGCAGTACTTC
cdr3_aa: CASSIAGSSYEQYF

clone_size: -
cdr3_length: 15
d_call: -
v_call: TRBV5-1
j_call: TRBJ2-5
cdr3_nt: TGCGCCAGCAGCCCCCAGTCGGAACCACGAGAGACCCAGTACTTC
cdr3_aa: CASSPQSEPRETQYF

clone_size: few
cdr3_length: 15
d_call: -
v_call: TRBV28
j_call: TRBJ1-1
cdr3_nt: TGTGCCAGCAGTTTCGGGGGACATCAGAACACTGAAGCTTTCTTT
cdr3_aa: CASSFGGHQNTEAFF

clone_size: -
cdr3_length: 16
d_call: TRBD2
v_call: TRBV28
j_call: TRBJ2-7
cdr3_nt: TGTGCCAGCAGTGCCCTCTCTAGCGGGGGCCACTACGAGCAGTACTTC
cdr3_aa: CASSALSSGGHYEQYF